These 18 T cell receptor beta chains were sequenced from one sample in a study of T cell responses to AZD1222 COVID-19 vaccine. Profiling relied on immunoSEQ multiplex PCR, and the TCRdb table lists in-frame clones only, not all of them. The profile shows about 47,000 clones, around 80% of them singletons. The specimen was peripheral blood, collected 28 days after the second dose of the MenACWY control vaccine. The receptors here all came from an adult who received the MenACWY meningococcal vaccine as a control.

The chain employs TRBV6-5 and TRBJ2-2; D is possibly TRBD2 (6 bases). Germline assignment: CDR1 MNHEY and CDR2 SVGAGI. The length of the CDR3 is 15 residues. Trimming left V 3 bases short and J 1 base short, with 9 bases between. In DNA, the CDR3 is TGTGCCAGCAGTTATTTCGGGGGGAACACCGGGGAGCTGTTTTTT. It codes for CASSYFGGNTGELFF.

CDR3 region: CASLGINYGYTF. The CDR3 DNA reads TGTGCCAGCCTAGGGATAAACTATGGCTACACCTTC. The rearrangement links TRBV25-1 to TRBJ1-2; unclear D gene. Looked up from germline, CDR1 is MGHDK and CDR2 is SYGVNS. Trimming cost V 8 bases and J 2 bases, with 9 bases left between them. This CDR3 region has 12 residues.

V is TRBV21-1 and J is TRBJ2-7; the table's D call of TRBD2 was not tested on the DNA. TRBV21-1 is recorded as a pseudogene. This CDR3 spans 15 amino acids. CDR3 DNA: TGTGCCAGCAGCCAACGATTAGATATAAACTACGAGCAGTACTTC. Translation gives CASSQRLDINYEQYF.

The V call is TRBV5-4, the J call TRBJ2-3; 10 positions match TRBD1. V was clipped by 3 bases and J by 4 bases; unmatched bases: 8. The CDR3 has 16 amino acids. Per germline, CDR1 SGHNT and CDR2 YYREEE (reference sequence). CDR3: CASSYPGTGVADTQYF. The CDR3 DNA reads as TGTGCCAGCAGCTACCCCGGGACAGGGGTTGCAGATACGCAGTATTTT.

This sequence joins TRBV5-1 and TRBJ2-2; 10 nucleotides agree with TRBD2. The CDR3 runs to 15 residues. Trimming removed 1 base from V and 5 bases from J; junction bases left unmatched: 2. Germline V gene sequence: CDR1 SGHRS, CDR2 YFSETQ. CDR3 residues: CASSLQTSGTGELFF. The CDR3 DNA is TGCGCCAGCAGCTTGCAGACTAGCGGGACCGGGGAGCTGTTTTTT. The variable domain in full, with the rest retrieved from reference TRBV5-1 and TRBJ2-2, is KAGVTQTPRYLIKTRGQQVTLSCSPISGHRSVSWYQQTPGQGLQFLFEYFSETQRNKGNFPGRFSGRQFSNSRSEMNVSTLELGDSALYLCASSLQTSGTGELFFGEGSRLTVL.

The chain combines TRBV7-8 with TRBJ1-3; tentative D call: TRBD1 (5 bases). Trimming left V 5 bases short and J 4 bases short, with 21 bases between. From germline, CDR1 is SGHVS and CDR2 FQNEAQ. The CDR3 is 17 amino acids. The CDR3: CASSPAAGPPVGNTIYF. The CDR3 nucleotides read TGTGCCAGCAGCCCAGCGGCGGGGCCTCCGGTGGGAAACACCATATATTTT.

This chain joins TRBV28 and TRBJ1-2; D ambiguous. The CDR3 is 13 amino acids. The germline V and J ends were trimmed by 1 base and 2 bases, with 5 bases remaining between them. Germline V gene sequence: CDR1 MDHEN, CDR2 SYDVKM. The CDR3 DNA follows: TGTGCCAGCAGTTTATTGGGAAACTATGGCTACACCTTC. Amino acids: CASSLLGNYGYTF.

V usage is TRBV14 and J usage is TRBJ2-1; no clear D gene. The CDR3 runs 14 residues. V was shortened by 1 base and J by 1 base, with 5 bases between the two germline ends. Germline loops: CDR1 SGHDN, CDR2 FVKESK. CDR3 in amino acids: CASSQGGSYNEQFF. CDR3 DNA: TGTGCCAGCAGCCAAGGGGGTTCCTACAATGAGCAGTTCTTC. Combining the CDR3 with reference TRBV14 and TRBJ2-1 gives the whole variable domain EAGVTQFPSHSVIEKGQTVTLRCDPISGHDNLYWYRRVMGKEIKFLLHFVKESKQDESGMPNNRFLAERTGGTYSTLKVQPAELEDSGVYFCASSQGGSYNEQFFGPGTRLTVL.

The V call is TRBV2, the J call TRBJ2-4; 7 bases match TRBD1. Germline CDR1 is SNHLY and CDR2 is FYNNEI. This CDR3 comprises 14 residues. The ends lost 5 bases at V and 7 bases at J; junction bases unmatched: 8. Here the CDR3 reads CASSSTGVINIQYF. The CDR3 nucleotides read TGTGCCAGCAGTTCAACAGGGGTAATTAACATTCAGTACTTC.

The V and J genes are TRBV6-1 and TRBJ1-1, with 11 bases fitting TRBD1. This CDR3 is 19 amino acids long. CDR1 is MNHNS, CDR2 SASEGT, per germline. Trimming removed 2 bases from V and 0 bases from J; junction bases left unmatched: 11. CDR3 in amino acids: CASSELEWTGGGMNTEAFF. In nucleotides, the CDR3 is TGTGCCAGCAGTGAACTCGAGTGGACAGGGGGCGGAATGAACACTGAAGCTTTCTTT.

CDR3 nucleotide sequence: TGTGCCAGCAGCCTGGGACTAGCGGGAGGGAAAAACACCGGGGAGCTGTTTTTT. It translates to CASSLGLAGGKNTGELFF. The chain uses TRBV9 and TRBJ2-2, with 16 positions matching TRBD2. V lost 4 bases to trimming and J lost 2 bases; unmatched junction nucleotides: 5. Germline CDR1 SGDLS, CDR2 YYNGEE. CDR3 length: 18 amino acids.

The chain is built from TRBV10-1 and TRBJ1-1, with D perhaps matching TRBD1 (5 bases). The CDR3 loop spans 14 amino acids. Germline CDR1 and CDR2: WNHNN and SYGVQD (reference sequence). V lost 2 bases, J lost 3 bases, and 10 bases lay in between. The chain's CDR3 is CASSEAGRDTEAFF. The DNA of the CDR3 is TGCGCCAGCAGTGAGGCGGGGCGGGACACTGAAGCTTTCTTT.

The chain joins TRBV7-2 to TRBJ1-2; D perhaps matches TRBD1 (5 bases). The CDR3 runs 14 residues. V was shortened by 5 bases and J by 2 bases, with 12 bases between the two germline ends. Germline CDR1 is SGHTA and CDR2 is FQGNSA. CDR3 nucleotide sequence: TGTGCCAGCAGCCCAGGGCCGGCAAACTATGGCTACACCTTC. The encoded protein is CASSPGPANYGYTF.

This clone was seen only once. The genes are TRBV19 and TRBJ2-3; no clear D. The V and J ends lost 5 bases and 0 bases respectively, with 6 bases between them. The CDR3 runs to 13 residues. Looked up from germline, CDR1 is LNHDA and CDR2 is SQIVND (reference sequence). DNA for the CDR3: TGTGCCAGTAGTCCAACTAGCACAGATACGCAGTATTTT. Its translation: CASSPTSTDTQYF.

The chain recombines TRBV2 with TRBJ2-3; TRBD1 matches at 7 bases. Germline assignment: CDR1 SNHLY and CDR2 FYNNEI. Trimming at V came to 3 bases and at J to 3 bases, leaving 6 bases not matched to a gene. The length of the CDR3 is 15 residues. The CDR3 DNA reads TGTGCCAGCAGTGATGACAGGGTGGCGACAGATACGCAGTATTTT. Residues: CASSDDRVATDTQYF.

The chain recombines TRBV5-6 with TRBJ1-4; D remains unclear. The CDR3 has 13 residues. Germline V gene sequence: CDR1 SGHDT, CDR2 YYEEEE. V shed 0 bases and J shed 11 bases, with 11 bases lying between them. CDR3 coding DNA: TGTGCCAGCAGCTTGGGCAGCTTGGGGAAACTGTTTTTT. Translated: CASSLGSLGKLFF.

The rearrangement uses TRBV6-1 and TRBJ1-5; D call uncertain. Germline V gene data show CDR1 as MNHNS and CDR2 as SASEGT. Trimming cost V 0 bases and J 5 bases, with 23 bases left between them. The CDR3 is 19 amino acids. The CDR3 nucleotides read TGTGCCAGCAGTGAAGCTAAGATAGGGAGTACCCTTAGAGATCAGCCCCAGCATTTT. Translation: CASSEAKIGSTLRDQPQHF.

This clone has just a few counts. In nucleotides, the CDR3 is TGCGCCAGCAGCCAAGATTTGGGGACAGGGTTCAGCCGGGTTATTCGCAATCAGCCCCAGCATTTT. As protein: CASSQDLGTGFSRVIRNQPQHF. The chain has TRBV4-1 and TRBJ1-5; 9 bases match TRBD1. The germline gives CDR1 MGHRA, CDR2 YSYEKL. The length of the CDR3 is 22 residues. The junction had 20 bases not matched to a gene; V was cut back by 0 bases and J by 2 bases.